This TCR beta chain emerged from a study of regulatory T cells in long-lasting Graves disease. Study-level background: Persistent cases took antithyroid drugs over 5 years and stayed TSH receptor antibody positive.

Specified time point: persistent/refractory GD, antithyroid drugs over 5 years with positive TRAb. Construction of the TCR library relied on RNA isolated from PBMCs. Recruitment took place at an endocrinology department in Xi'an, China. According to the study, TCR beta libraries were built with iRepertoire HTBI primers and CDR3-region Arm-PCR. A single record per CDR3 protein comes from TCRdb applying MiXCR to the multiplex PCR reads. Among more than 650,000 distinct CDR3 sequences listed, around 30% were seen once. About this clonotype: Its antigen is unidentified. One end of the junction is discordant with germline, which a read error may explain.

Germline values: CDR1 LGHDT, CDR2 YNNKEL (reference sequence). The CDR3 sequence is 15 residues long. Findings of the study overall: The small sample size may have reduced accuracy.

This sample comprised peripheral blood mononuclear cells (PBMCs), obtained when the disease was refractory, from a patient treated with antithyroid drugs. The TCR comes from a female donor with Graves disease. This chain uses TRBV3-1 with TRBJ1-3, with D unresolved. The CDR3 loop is CASRQATESGNTIYF. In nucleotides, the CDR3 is TGTGCCAGCAGACAAGCTACAGAATCTGGAAACACCATATATTTT.